The subject of this entry is one TCR beta chain. Only a few counts were recorded for this clone. The antigen it recognizes is unknown. Nothing much larger sits one base from this clone, and base qualities are not available. Patients with autoimmune disease history or receiving systemic immunosuppression were excluded from the trial. In every dose cohort, peripheral blood was drawn for TCR sequencing at baseline, cycle 4 day 1, and cycle 7 day 1. The samples were drawn from a first-in-human, open-label, multicenter phase I dose-escalation trial of ivuxolimab. Adults with locally advanced or metastatic melanoma, renal cell, hepatocellular, or head and neck squamous cell carcinoma were enrolled in the trial. Before TCR sequencing, CD4+ and CD8+ T cells were separately sorted from peripheral blood. These data come from a study of OX40 agonist ivuxolimab in advanced cancers. Regarding the complete study: Ivuxolimab was a fully human IgG2 agonistic monoclonal antibody targeting the costimulatory receptor OX40 (CD134). Intravenous ivuxolimab was administered to patients every 2 weeks at six dose levels: 0.01, 0.1, 0.3, 1.5, 3 and 10 mg/kg. Peripheral TCRbeta sequencing aimed to test whether ivuxolimab altered TCR sequence diversity and caused clonal T-cell expansion. In the dose-escalation cohort, more than 80% of patients were male, and the mean age was roughly 60 years with a range of roughly 20 to 80. Of the roughly 53 patients in dose escalation, approximately 20 had hepatocellular carcinoma, some 15 had melanoma, 9 had renal cell carcinoma and 9 had head and neck cancer. Partial responses were achieved by three dose-escalation patients, of whom one had hepatocellular carcinoma and two had cutaneous melanoma. The paper covers the monotherapy dose-escalation part of the phase I ivuxolimab trial, which included N ≈ 52 patients. Prior anti-PD-1, anti-PD-L1 or anti-CTLA-4 therapy was permitted, and approximately 41% of dose-escalation patients had received checkpoint inhibitors.

Genomic DNA was isolated from the sorted cells so that the TCRbeta CDR3 region could be sequenced. The immunoSEQ Assay was used for sequencing of TCRbeta CDR3 regions. TCRdb took over this immuneACCESS table, retaining in-frame rearrangements with V and J assigned. Such tables are incomplete; in checked studies, under half of the missing clones stem from an unresolved V gene, and the remainder is unexplained. The sample records about 68,000 clones, about 93% of which are singletons. More than 4.5% of the sample belongs to the ten largest clones. Relative to germline, V is 0 bases shorter and J is 3 bases shorter, with 14 bases between their ends. Including cysteine and phenylalanine, the CDR3 has 16 amino acids. Only the CDR3 portion is preserved as DNA: 48 bases, with reading frame beginning at the first base. The germline V gene encodes CDR1 LNHNV and CDR2 YYDKDF (reference sequence). What the research found in general, with its limitations: Clonal expansion of both CD4+ and CD8+ blood T cells was observed from baseline to week 6 at doses 0.1 to 3.0 mg/kg. In partial responders in the 0.1-3.0 mg/kg groups, normalized peripheral clonal expansion was found to be among the lowest, especially among CD8+ T cells. Low levels of normalized T-cell clonal expansion were also seen in some patients who did not respond. After ivuxolimab, more expanded clones were found on average in CD8+ T cells than in CD4+ T cells. Which antigens the clonally expanded peripheral T cells were specific for was not determined.

This sequence was found in an adult with an advanced solid tumor such as melanoma, head and neck, liver or kidney cancer. This chain is built from TRBV15 and TRBJ1-2; TRBD1 is a weak D gene call, 5 bases matching. Source: CD4+ or CD8+ T cells sorted from blood, taken in a trial of the OX40 agonist ivuxolimab. Here the CDR3 is given as CATSRDQGLTDYGYTF. The nucleotide sequence is given as TGTGCCACCAGCAGAGATCAAGGGTTGACAGACTATGGCTACACCTTC.